The subject of this entry is one TCR beta chain. What antigen it recognizes has not been identified. Per-base qualities were not stored, and no clone one base away is much larger. These data are taken from a study of shared clonotypes between healthy human individuals (dated by TCRdb to the early 2020s). At the level of the whole study: The cohort included a few men and a couple of women between 18 and 49 years of age. For each donor, three plates each were used for CD4 naive and CD4 memory, two plates were used for CD8 naive, and one plate was used for CD8 memory. Blood TCR repertoires of roughly five healthy adults were deeply sequenced to estimate repertoire size and the extent of clonotype sharing between individuals. To increase sequencing depth and limit assay-specific biases, TCR repertoire library preparation and sequencing were carried out by different laboratories using diverse techniques. Leukapheresis yielded between about 0.8 and 9.5 billion PBMCs per donor.

Overall study outcomes, separate from this receptor: Even with the large sequencing depth, rarefaction of the sorted-subset datasets indicated that sequencing was incomplete. Estimated clonotype richness was generally larger for naive than for memory subsets. Based on pairwise subsampling, the degree of clonotype sharing among donors was expected to be affected by sequencing depth. Sampling was restricted to blood, and TCR repertoires in tissues likely differ from the TCR repertoires found in blood. Clonotypes shared by all four sorted-subset donors showed higher generation probabilities than non-shared clonotypes. Because the study included only a small number of donors, the genetic and exposure-history diversity represented was limited. When four donors were compared, the shared fraction of clonotypes was about 5.4% for naive CD4, 3.5% to 4% for naive CD8, about 2.4% for memory CD4, and roughly 0.4% for memory CD8.

Using the deep immunoSEQ assay, multiplex PCR amplified TCR CDR3 regions from genomic DNA. Extracted genomic DNA from each cell subset was spread evenly across all wells of several immunoSEQ 96-well plates, with each plate serving as a replicate. For sorted subsets, around 200 ng genomic DNA, equal to about 30,000 T cell genomes, was loaded into each replicate PCR. Purified libraries were quantified with a Qubit 3.0 fluorometer, sized on a Bioanalyzer 2100, and re-quantified with the KAPA Library Quantification kit. Each immunoSEQ 96-well plate was sequenced on its own single-read 150-cycle Illumina NextSeq 550 flow cell. The published analysis was carried out like this. Because only junctional sequences without quality scores were contained in the immunoSEQ output, filtering matching that applied to full-length reads could not be performed. Sequences were annotated with PyIR, a Python wrapper for IgBLAST v1.9, using IMGT germline references to assign V/J genes and CDR3. Reads were removed for weak V/J assignments (E-value above 1e-6), missing CDR3, stop codons, out-of-frame junctions, or ambiguous translated residues. V3J clonotypes were defined by identical inferred V gene, J gene, and CDR3 amino acid sequence. The percentage overlap between two repertoires was calculated by dividing the number of shared unique clonotypes by the size of the smaller repertoire. Richness of each repertoire was evaluated using RTK rarefaction, the Chao1 estimator, and Recon v2.1 estimates of unobserved clonotypes. For all TCRbeta clonotypes obtained by the gDNA method from several donors, generation probabilities were computed with OLGA. TCRdb obtained this table from immuneACCESS and retained in-frame rearrangements with V and J assigned. These tables miss some clones; where compared with another copy, unresolved V genes account for less than half of the shortfall, and the remainder is unexplained. The V and J calls and the clone size are those of that table, but D and trimming were determined from the DNA. The sample table lists over a million clones, 70% to 80% of them with a count of one. Clones ranked in the top ten supply approximately 0.5% of the sample.

From cysteine to phenylalanine, the CDR3 is 14 amino acids long. The entry retains the CDR3 DNA only, 42 bases that are in frame from base 1. Per the germline V gene (reference sequence), WNHNN is the CDR1 and SYGVQD is the CDR2. The donors were healthy, HIV-negative adults with no recently reported acute infections or vaccinations. All donors were Caucasian adults living in Nashville, Tennessee, USA. CD4+ T cells were enriched through magnetic negative selection, after which naive cells were positively selected on CD45RA and the remaining negative fraction served as the memory subset. Blood was obtained by leukapheresis, after which PBMCs were separated by Ficoll-Histopaque density gradient centrifugation and cryopreserved in liquid nitrogen vapor phase. Analytical flow cytometry was used to check the purity and quantity of every magnetically sorted T cell population. Genomic DNA was isolated from every sorted fraction and measured by UV absorbance on a Nanodrop 2000c.

The sequenced sample consisted of memory CD4+ T cells from PBMCs. This sample's cell subset or site label indicates: CD45RA-negative fraction. Recombination linked TRBV10-1 to TRBJ2-5; the D assignment is uncertain and may be TRBD1 or TRBD2, with 5 bases supporting each. The end of the DNA fits TRBJ2-7 better, so the J call may be wrong. The sequence was collected from a man younger than 35 in good health. Some clones in this sample may be carry-over from other donors' samples. The nucleotide sequence is given as TGCGCCAGCAGTGCGGGGCCGGGGTCCTACGAGCAGTACTTC. The translation is CASSAGPGSYEQYF.